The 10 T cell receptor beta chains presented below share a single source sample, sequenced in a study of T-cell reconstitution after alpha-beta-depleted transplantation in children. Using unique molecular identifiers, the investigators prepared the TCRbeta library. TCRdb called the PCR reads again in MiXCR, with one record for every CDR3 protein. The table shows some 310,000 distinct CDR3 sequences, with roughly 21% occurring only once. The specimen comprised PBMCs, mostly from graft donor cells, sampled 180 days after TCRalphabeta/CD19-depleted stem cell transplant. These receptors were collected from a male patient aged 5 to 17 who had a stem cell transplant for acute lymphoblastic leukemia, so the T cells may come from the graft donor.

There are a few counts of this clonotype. The CDR3 sequence is CASSYSTLWDTQYF. The CDR3 DNA is TGTGCCAGCAGTTACTCGACTCTTTGGGATACGCAGTATTTT. The J gene is TRBJ2-3, the V gene TRBV6-2 or TRBV6-3, with D unresolved. The V gene lost 0 bases and the J gene lost 6 bases, with 10 bases spanning the gap. CDR1 MNHEY and CDR2 SVGEGT come from the germline V gene. This CDR3 region has 14 residues.

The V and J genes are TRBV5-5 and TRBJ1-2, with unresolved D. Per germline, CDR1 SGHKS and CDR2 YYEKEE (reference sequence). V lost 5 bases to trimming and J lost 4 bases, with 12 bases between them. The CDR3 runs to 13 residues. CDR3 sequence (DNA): TGTGCCAGCAGACGACCTTTCTCCTATGGCTACACCTTC. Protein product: CASRRPFSYGYTF.

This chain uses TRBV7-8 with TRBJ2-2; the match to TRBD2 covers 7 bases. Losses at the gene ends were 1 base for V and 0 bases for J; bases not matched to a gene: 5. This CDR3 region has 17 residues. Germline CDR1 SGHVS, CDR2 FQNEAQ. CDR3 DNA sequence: TGTGCCAGCAGCTTAGTATCCCTAGCGGCGAACACCGGGGAGCTGTTTTTT. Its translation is CASSLVSLAANTGELFF.

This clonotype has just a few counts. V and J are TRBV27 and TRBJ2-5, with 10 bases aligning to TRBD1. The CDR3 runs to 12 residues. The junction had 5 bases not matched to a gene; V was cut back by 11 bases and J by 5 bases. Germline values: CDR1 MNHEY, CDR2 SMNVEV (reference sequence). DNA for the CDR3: TGTGCCTCCGGGACAGGGGCCGAGACCCAGTACTTC. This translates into CASGTGAETQYF.

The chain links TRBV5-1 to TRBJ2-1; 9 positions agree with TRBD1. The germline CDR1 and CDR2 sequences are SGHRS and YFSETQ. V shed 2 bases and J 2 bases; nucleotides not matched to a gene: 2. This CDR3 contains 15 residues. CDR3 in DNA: TGCGCCAGCAGCTTCTGGGACAGGGCCTACAATGAGCAGTTCTTC. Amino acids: CASSFWDRAYNEQFF.

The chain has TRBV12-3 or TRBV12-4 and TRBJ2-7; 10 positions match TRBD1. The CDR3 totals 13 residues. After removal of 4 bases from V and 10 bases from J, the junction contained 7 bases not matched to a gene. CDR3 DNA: TGTGCCAGCAGTTGGGACAGGGGAAAGGCACAGTACTTC. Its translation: CASSWDRGKAQYF.

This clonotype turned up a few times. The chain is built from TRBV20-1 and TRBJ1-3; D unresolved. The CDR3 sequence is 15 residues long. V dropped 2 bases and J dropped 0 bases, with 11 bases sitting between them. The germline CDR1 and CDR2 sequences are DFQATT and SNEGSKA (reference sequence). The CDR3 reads CSARFQRRSGNTIYF. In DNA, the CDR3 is TGCAGTGCTAGATTCCAGCGGCGCTCTGGAAACACCATATATTTT.

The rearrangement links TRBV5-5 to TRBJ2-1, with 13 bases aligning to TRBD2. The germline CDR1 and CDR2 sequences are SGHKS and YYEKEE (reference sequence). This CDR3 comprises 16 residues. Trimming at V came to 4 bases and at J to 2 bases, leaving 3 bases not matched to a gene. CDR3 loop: CASSGLAGEAYNEQFF. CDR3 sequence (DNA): TGTGCCAGCAGCGGACTAGCGGGAGAGGCCTACAATGAGCAGTTCTTC.

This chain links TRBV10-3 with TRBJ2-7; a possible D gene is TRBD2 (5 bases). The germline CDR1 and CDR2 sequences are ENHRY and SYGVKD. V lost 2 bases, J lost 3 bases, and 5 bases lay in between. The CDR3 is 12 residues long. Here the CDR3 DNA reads TGTGCCATCAGTGAGACTAGCTACGAGCAGTACTTC. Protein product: CAISETSYEQYF.

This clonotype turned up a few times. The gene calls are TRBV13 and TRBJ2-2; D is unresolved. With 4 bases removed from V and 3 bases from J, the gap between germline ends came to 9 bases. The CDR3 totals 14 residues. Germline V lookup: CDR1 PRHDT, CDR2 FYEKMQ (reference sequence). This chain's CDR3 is CASSWLDHTGELFF. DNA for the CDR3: TGTGCCAGCAGCTGGCTAGACCACACCGGGGAGCTGTTTTTT. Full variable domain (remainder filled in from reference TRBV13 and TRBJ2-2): AAGVIQSPRHLIKEKRETATLKCYPIPRHDTVYWYQQGPGQDPQFLISFYEKMQSDKGSIPDRFSAQQFSDYHSELNMSSLELGDSALYFCASSWLDHTGELFFGEGSRLTVL.